This is a list of T cell receptor beta chains from one sample in a study of blood T cell repertoires in COVID-19. Repertoires were generated with immunoSEQ multiplex PCR, while TCRdb's copy carries only in-frame clones and drops some. The sample carries roughly 250,000 clones, approximately 92% recorded once. The sample was PBMCs or T cells enriched from blood (not recorded which). Receptor source: a woman in her late teens or twenties who had recovered from COVID-19. Each CDR3 is given with its conserved first and last residue. Fields, in order: V gene, clone size, D gene, J gene, CDR3 DNA, CDR3 protein. D genes are given only for firm matches. For some rows the clone size is stated as once, few or many, or as a class when expanded; others skip it.

>TRBV5-1|-|TRBD1|TRBJ1-1
TGCGCCACCCACCAGGGGGTGAACACTGAAGCTTTCTTT
CATHQGVNTEAFF
>TRBV6-5|-|-|TRBJ1-2
TGTGCCACAACAAGGGGCAACTATGGCTACACCTTC
CATTRGNYGYTF
>TRBV2|-|TRBD2|TRBJ2-1
TGTGCCAGCAGGGGCTCGAGCGGGGGACCCAATGAGCAGTTCTTC
CASRGSSGGPNEQFF
>TRBV18|-|TRBD1|TRBJ2-7
TGTGCCAGCTCCCCCGGGACAGGGATGACCTACGAGCAGTACTTC
CASSPGTGMTYEQYF
>TRBV11-2|-|TRBD1|TRBJ2-7
TGTGCCAGCAGTCCCCCCGGGACAGGATCCTACGAGCAGTACTTC
CASSPPGTGSYEQYF
>TRBV5-1|-|-|TRBJ2-2
TGCGCCAGCAGCTTGGCCCCAGGGACCGGGGAGCTGTTTTTT
CASSLAPGTGELFF
>TRBV5-5|-|-|TRBJ1-1
TGTGCCAGCAGCTTAACAGAATTCCCAATGAACACTGAAGCTTTCTTT
CASSLTEFPMNTEAFF
>TRBV9|-|-|TRBJ2-5
TGTGCCAGCAGCGTTAACATTCAAGAGACCCAGTACTTC
CASSVNIQETQYF
>TRBV7-9|-|-|TRBJ1-1
TGTGCCAGCAGCCGTGTGGAAGCTTTCTTT
CASSRVEAFF
>TRBV5-1|-|-|TRBJ2-2
TGCGCCAGCAGCACCACACAGGGGAACACCGGGGAGCTGTTTTTT
CASSTTQGNTGELFF
>TRBV5-1|-|TRBD2|TRBJ2-3
TGCGCCAGCAGACCCGGACTAGCGGGGCTAGATACGCAGTATTTT
CASRPGLAGLDTQYF
>TRBV2|-|-|TRBJ1-2
TGTGCCAGCAGGGCTGAGGGTTGGGGAAATGGCTACACCTTC
CASRAEGWGNGYTF
>TRBV6-5|-|TRBD1|TRBJ1-1
TGTGCCAGCCTCAGGGGGAGCGGGACTGAAGCTTTCTTT
CASLRGSGTEAFF
>TRBV7-2|-|-|TRBJ2-7
TGTGCCAGCAGCTTAGACGGGGGATCCTGGGCCGAGCAGTACTTC
CASSLDGGSWAEQYF
>TRBV9|-|-|TRBJ2-1
TGTGCCAGCAGCGTAGTGGGCAGCTACTACAATGAGCAGTTCTTC
CASSVVGSYYNEQFF
>TRBV14|-|TRBD2|TRBJ2-1
TGTGCCAGCAGCCAAGGAGGTCCGGGGGGTCCCTACAATGAGCAGTTCTTC
CASSQGGPGGPYNEQFF
>TRBV19|once|-|TRBJ2-5
TGTGCCAGTAGTATCCGCCAGGGAGGGACATCGCAAGAGACCCAGTACTTC
CASSIRQGGTSQETQYF
>TRBV11-1|once|-|TRBJ2-7
TGTGCCAGCAGACTCACAGGGACCGGCGAGCAGTACTTC
CASRLTGTGEQYF
>TRBV18|-|-|TRBJ1-4
TGTGCCAGCTCACCAGCGACAGCCTATAGACTGTTTTTT
CASSPATAYRLFF
>TRBV5-1|-|TRBD2|TRBJ2-1
TGCGCCAGCAGCTTGGTTAGCGGGGGGGCGGATGAGCAGTTCTTC
CASSLVSGGADEQFF
>TRBV6-1|-|-|TRBJ1-5
TGTGCCAGCAGTGATCTCTCGACAGTTAGCAATCAGCCCCAGCATTTT
CASSDLSTVSNQPQHF
>TRBV19|-|TRBD1|TRBJ1-2
TGTGCCAGTACCGCACCGGGGACAGGGCCCTGGGATGGCTACACCTTC
CASTAPGTGPWDGYTF
>TRBV5-4|-|TRBD1|TRBJ2-7
TGTGCCAGCAGCCGCCCGGACAGGGCTAACTACGAGCAGTACTTC
CASSRPDRANYEQYF
>TRBV11-1|-|-|TRBJ2-1
TGTGCCAGCAGCCCACCCTCCAGGGGGGCCAATGAGCAGTTCTTC
CASSPPSRGANEQFF
>TRBV29-1|-|TRBD2|TRBJ2-2
TGCAGCGTCCGTTTTTGGCGGGGGGAGAACACCGGGGAGCTGTTTTTT
CSVRFWRGENTGELFF
>TRBV19|once|TRBD1|TRBJ1-2
TGTGCCAGTAGTGAAGTAACAGGGGGCACTGGCTATGGCTACACCTTC
CASSEVTGGTGYGYTF
>TRBV7-3|-|TRBD2|TRBJ2-2
TGTGCCAGCAGCTCGTCGCTAGCGGGGGCCGGCCGGGAGCTGTTTTTT
CASSSSLAGAGRELFF
>TRBV28|-|-|TRBJ2-3
TGTGCCAGCAGCCGCCCCAAATTGGAGGCCGCAGATACGCAGTATTTT
CASSRPKLEAADTQYF
>TRBV10-2|-|TRBD1|TRBJ2-3
TGCGCCAGTCGGGACAGGGGGGCAGATACGCAGTATTTT
CASRDRGADTQYF